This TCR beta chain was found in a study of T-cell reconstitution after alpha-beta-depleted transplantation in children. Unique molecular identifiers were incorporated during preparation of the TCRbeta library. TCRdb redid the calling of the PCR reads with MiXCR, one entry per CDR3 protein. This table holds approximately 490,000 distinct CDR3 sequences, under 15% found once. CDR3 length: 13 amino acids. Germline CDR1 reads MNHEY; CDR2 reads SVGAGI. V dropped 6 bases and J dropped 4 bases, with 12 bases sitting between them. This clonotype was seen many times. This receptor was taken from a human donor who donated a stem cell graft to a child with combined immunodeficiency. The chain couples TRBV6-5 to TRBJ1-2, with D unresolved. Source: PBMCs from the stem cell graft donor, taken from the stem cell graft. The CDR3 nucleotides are TGTGCCAGCAGCTTAGGACGGTTCTATGGCTACACCTTC. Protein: CASSLGRFYGYTF.